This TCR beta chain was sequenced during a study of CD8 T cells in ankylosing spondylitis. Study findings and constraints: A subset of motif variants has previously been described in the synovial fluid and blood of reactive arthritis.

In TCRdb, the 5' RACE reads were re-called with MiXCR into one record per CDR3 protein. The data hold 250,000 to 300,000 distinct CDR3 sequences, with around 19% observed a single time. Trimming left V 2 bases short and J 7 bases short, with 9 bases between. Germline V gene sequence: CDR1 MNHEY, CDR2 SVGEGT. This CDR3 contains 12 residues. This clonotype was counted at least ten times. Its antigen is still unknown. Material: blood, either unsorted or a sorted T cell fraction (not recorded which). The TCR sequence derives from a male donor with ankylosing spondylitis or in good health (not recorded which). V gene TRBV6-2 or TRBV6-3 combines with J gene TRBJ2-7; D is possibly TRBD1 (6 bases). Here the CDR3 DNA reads TGTGCCAGCAGTTACGCAGGGGTGGAGCAGTACGTC. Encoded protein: CASSYAGVEQYV.